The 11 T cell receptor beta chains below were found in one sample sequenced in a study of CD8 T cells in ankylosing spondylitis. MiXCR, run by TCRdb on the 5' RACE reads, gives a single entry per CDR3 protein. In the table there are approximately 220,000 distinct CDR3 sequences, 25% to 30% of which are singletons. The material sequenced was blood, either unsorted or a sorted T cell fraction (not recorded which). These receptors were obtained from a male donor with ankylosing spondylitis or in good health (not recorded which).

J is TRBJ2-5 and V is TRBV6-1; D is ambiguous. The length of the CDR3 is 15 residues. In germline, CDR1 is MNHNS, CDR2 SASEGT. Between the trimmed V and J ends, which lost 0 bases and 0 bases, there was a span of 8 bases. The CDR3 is CASSEALTYQETQYF. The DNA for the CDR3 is TGTGCCAGCAGTGAAGCGTTGACGTACCAAGAGACCCAGTACTTC.

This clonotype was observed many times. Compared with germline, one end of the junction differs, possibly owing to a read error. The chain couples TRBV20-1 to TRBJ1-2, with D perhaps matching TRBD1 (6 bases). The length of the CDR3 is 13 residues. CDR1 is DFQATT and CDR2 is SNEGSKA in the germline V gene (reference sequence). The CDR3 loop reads CSAREGGHYGYTF. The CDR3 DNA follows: TGCAGTGCTCGAGAGGGGGGTCACTATGGCTACACCTTC.

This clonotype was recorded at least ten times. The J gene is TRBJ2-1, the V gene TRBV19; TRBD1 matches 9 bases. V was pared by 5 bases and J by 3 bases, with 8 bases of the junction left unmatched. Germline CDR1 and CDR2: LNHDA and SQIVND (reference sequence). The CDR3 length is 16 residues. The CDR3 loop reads CASSPDTGGVYNEQFF. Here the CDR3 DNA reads TGTGCCAGTAGTCCAGACACAGGGGGCGTCTACAATGAGCAGTTCTTC.

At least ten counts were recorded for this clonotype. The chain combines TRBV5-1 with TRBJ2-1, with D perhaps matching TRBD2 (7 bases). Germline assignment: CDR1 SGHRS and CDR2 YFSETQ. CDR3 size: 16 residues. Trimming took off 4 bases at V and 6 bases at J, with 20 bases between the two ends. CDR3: CASSEGGGKRINEQFF. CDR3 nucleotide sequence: TGCGCCAGCAGCGAAGGGGGGGGAAAACGCATCAATGAGCAGTTCTTC.

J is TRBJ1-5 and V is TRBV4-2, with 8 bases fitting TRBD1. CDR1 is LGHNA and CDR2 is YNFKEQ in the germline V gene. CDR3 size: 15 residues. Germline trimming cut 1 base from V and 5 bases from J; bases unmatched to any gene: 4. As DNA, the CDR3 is TGTGCCAGCAGCCAAGGACAGGGGAAAGATCAGCCCCAGCATTTT. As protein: CASSQGQGKDQPQHF.

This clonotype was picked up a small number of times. The CDR3: CASSPWDPGANVLTF. CDR3 nucleotides: TGTGCCAGCAGCCCGTGGGATCCTGGGGCCAACGTCCTGACTTTC. The chain is built from TRBV7-2 and TRBJ2-6; D ambiguous. There are 15 residues in the CDR3. CDR1 and CDR2 (germline): SGHTA, FQGNSA. V lost 5 bases and J 2 bases, leaving 10 bases between the germline ends.

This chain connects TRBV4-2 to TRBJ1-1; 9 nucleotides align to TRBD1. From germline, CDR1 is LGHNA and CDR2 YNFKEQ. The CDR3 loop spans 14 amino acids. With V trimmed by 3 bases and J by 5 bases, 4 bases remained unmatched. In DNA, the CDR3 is TGTGCCAGCAGCCACCGGGACAGGGCTACTGAAGCTTTCTTT. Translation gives CASSHRDRATEAFF.

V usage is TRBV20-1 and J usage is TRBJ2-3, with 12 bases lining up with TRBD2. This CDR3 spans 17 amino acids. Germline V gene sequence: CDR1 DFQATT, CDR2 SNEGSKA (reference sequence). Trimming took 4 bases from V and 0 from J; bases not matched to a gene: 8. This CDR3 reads CSATSSGRARSTDTQYF. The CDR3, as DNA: TGCAGTGCTACTTCTAGCGGGAGGGCCAGAAGCACAGATACGCAGTATTTT.

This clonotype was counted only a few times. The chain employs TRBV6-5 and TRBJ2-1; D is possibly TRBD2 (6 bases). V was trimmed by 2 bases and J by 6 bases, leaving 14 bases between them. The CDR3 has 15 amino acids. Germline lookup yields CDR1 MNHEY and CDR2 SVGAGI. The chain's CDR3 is CASSYLGTVTNEQFF. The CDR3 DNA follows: TGTGCCAGCAGTTACCTGGGGACTGTTACCAATGAGCAGTTCTTC.

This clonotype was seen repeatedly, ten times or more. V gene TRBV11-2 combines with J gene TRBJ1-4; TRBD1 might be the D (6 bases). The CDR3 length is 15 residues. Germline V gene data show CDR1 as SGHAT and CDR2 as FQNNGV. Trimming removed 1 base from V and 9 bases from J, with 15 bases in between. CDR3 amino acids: CASSLVLSDSKKLFF. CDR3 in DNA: TGTGCCAGCAGCTTAGTATTATCGGACAGCAAAAAACTGTTTTTT.

The CDR3 sequence: CASSLDVGEQYF. The CDR3 DNA is TGTGCCAGCAGCTTAGATGTTGGCGAGCAGTACTTC. V and J are TRBV7-2 and TRBJ2-7; D not resolved. The CDR3 length is 12 residues. Germline assignment: CDR1 SGHTA and CDR2 FQGNSA. The germline V and J ends were trimmed by 1 base and 6 bases, with 7 bases remaining between them.